This passage covers 32 T cell receptor beta chains from one sample sequenced in a study of prognosis after radiotherapy for stage I lung cancer. Researchers used two-round multiplex PCR to amplify TCR beta CDR3 starting from genomic DNA. Every TRBV and TRBJ gene had its own specific primer in first-round PCR. TCRdb independently ran MiXCR on the multiplex PCR reads; one entry per CDR3 protein. The sample holds around 59,000 distinct CDR3 sequences, less than 30% seen once. This sample comprised PBMCs, obtained before or after stereotactic body radiation therapy (not recorded which). The receptors derive from a donor at least 50 years old with non-small cell lung cancer.

As concerns this clonotype: A much larger clone lies one base from this, so it may be a read error. The rearrangement links TRBV6-2 or TRBV6-3 to TRBJ2-4; TRBD2 aligns across 8 bases. Germline V gene data show CDR1 as MNHEY and CDR2 as SVGEGT. This CDR3 is built from 15 residues. CDR3 sequence (DNA): TGTGCCAGTAACAGCGGGGGCCTAGCCAAAAACATTAAGTACTTC. Translating it yields CASNSGGLAKNIKYF.

This clonotype was observed once. A far larger clone is a single base away, which makes a read error likely. The chain carries TRBV6-4 and TRBJ2-1; 7 bases match TRBD1. The CDR3 spans 14 residues. The V gene's germline CDR1 is MRHNA and CDR2 SNTAGT. CDR3 DNA sequence: TGTGCCAGCAGTGTCAGACAGGGTTACAAAGAGCAGTTCTTC. Amino acids: CASSVRQGYKEQFF.

The rearrangement links TRBV7-2 to TRBJ1-6, with D possibly matching TRBD1 (5 bases). Germline V CDR1 and CDR2: SGHTA, FQGNSA. The CDR3 loop spans 13 amino acids. The V end was cut by 8 bases, the J end by 8 bases, with 13 bases between. CDR3 coding DNA: TGTGCCAGCGGGGGAGGTTGGGATTCACCCCTCCACTTT. Its protein product is CASGGGWDSPLHF.

The table lists this clonotype with many counts. The chain carries TRBV4-1 and TRBJ1-2; no reliable D call. The CDR3 covers 15 residues. V gave up 2 bases and J gave up 6 bases, with 16 bases separating them. Per germline, CDR1 MGHRA and CDR2 YSYEKL. The CDR3 sequence is CASSQTNGVRDGYTF. CDR3 nucleotides: TGCGCCAGCAGCCAAACTAACGGGGTTCGAGATGGCTACACCTTC.

This sequence joins TRBV19 and TRBJ1-5; D gene unclear. V lost 9 bases to trimming and J lost 6 bases, with 24 bases between them. CDR1 and CDR2 (germline): LNHDA, SQIVND (reference sequence). This CDR3 has 16 amino acids. CDR3 DNA: TGTGCCAGCTGGGCCCGGTCCGTGGCCGACGGTCAGCCCCAGCATTTT. It specifies CASWARSVADGQPQHF.

Many counts were recorded for this clonotype. The genes are TRBV28 and TRBJ1-4; 10 bases match TRBD1. CDR3 length: 18 residues. V was clipped by 6 bases and J by 7 bases; unmatched bases: 17. Germline V gives CDR1 MDHEN, CDR2 SYDVKM. In DNA, the CDR3 is TGTGCCAGCAGCCCACGGGACAGGGGATTGATGGGTCGTGAAAAACTGTTTTTT. Translating it yields CASSPRDRGLMGREKLFF.

With regard to this clonotype: At one end, the junction sequence differs from germline, possibly due to a read error. The rearrangement uses TRBV9 and TRBJ1-2; D gene ambiguous. The germline CDR1 and CDR2 sequences are SGDLS and YYNGEE. The CDR3 contains 16 residues. This CDR3 reads CASSARGQWSNYRYTF. The DNA for the CDR3 is TGTGCCAGCAGCGCCAGAGGTCAGTGGTCCAACTATCGCTACACCTTC.

The table lists this clonotype with a few counts. A far bigger clonotype differs at one base, so this is likely a read error. This chain uses TRBV6-4 with TRBJ2-3; D call uncertain. Germline V CDR1 and CDR2: MRHNA, SNTAGT. This CDR3 region has 15 residues. V shed 5 bases and J shed 1 base, with 13 bases lying between them. The chain's CDR3 is CASSSRSRGTDTQYF. The CDR3 DNA sequence: TGTGCCAGCAGTTCCCGGTCCCGGGGCACAGATACGCAGTATTTT.

Comment on this clonotype: With only one base between it and a far larger clone, this is likely a read error. DNA for the CDR3: TGTCCCAGCAGTTTCTCTCGGGCGGATACGCAGTATTTT. Translation gives CPSSFSRADTQYF. The rearrangement uses TRBV6-1 and TRBJ2-3; D unclear. Looked up from germline, CDR1 is MNHNS and CDR2 is SASEGT. The CDR3 length is 13 residues.

This clonotype was seen only a few times. A clone one base away is much larger, so this may be a read error. The J gene is TRBJ1-4, the V gene TRBV10-2; the match to TRBD1 covers 8 bases. CDR3 length: 13 amino acids. Germline lookup yields CDR1 WSHSY and CDR2 SAAADI. In DNA, the CDR3 is TGCGCCAGCAGGAACAGGGGGGATGAAGAACTGTTTTTT. Translating it yields CASRNRGDEELFF.

A word on this clonotype: The germline gene is not matched at one end of the junction; a read error may be the cause. This rearrangement joins TRBV5-1 to TRBJ2-4; D ambiguous. Germline V gene sequence: CDR1 SGHRS, CDR2 YFSETQ. CDR3 length: 14 amino acids. The CDR3 reads CASSLEDPLNTQYF. In DNA, the CDR3 is TGCGCCAGCAGCTTAGAGGACCCCTTAAACACTCAGTACTTC.

Remarks on this clonotype: With a far larger clone one base away, a read error is the likely cause. The J gene is TRBJ1-2, the V gene TRBV6-4; D may be TRBD1 (5 bases). CDR3 size: 13 residues. The germline CDR1 and CDR2 sequences are MRHNA and SNTAGT. The CDR3 sequence is CASSSQGIYVYTF. For the CDR3, the DNA is TGTGCCAGCAGTTCGCAGGGAATCTATGTCTACACCTTC.

With regard to this clonotype: A read error is possible here, since a much larger clone lies one base away. The chain uses TRBV11-2 and TRBJ1-1; D gene ambiguous. The V gene lost 7 bases and the J gene lost 1 base, with 13 bases spanning the gap. The CDR3 extends over 14 amino acids. Germline lookup yields CDR1 SGHAT and CDR2 FQNNGV. CDR3 residues: CASILIQSNTEAFF. The CDR3 DNA is TGTGCCAGCATCCTAATACAGTCGAACACTGAAGCTTTCTTT. The full variable domain, its missing parts supplied by reference TRBV11-2 and TRBJ1-1, is EAGVAQSPRYKIIEKRQSVAFWCNPISGHATLYWYQQILGQGPKLLIQFQNNGVVDDSQLPKDRFSAERLKGVDSTLKIQPAKLEDSAVYLCASILIQSNTEAFFGQGTRLTVV.

This clonotype has a count of ten or more. In DNA form, the CDR3 reads TGCAGTGCTAGAGTCCTGGGACAGTCTAATGAAAAACTGTTTTTT. Protein sequence: CSARVLGQSNEKLFF. The chain combines TRBV20-1 with TRBJ1-4, with TRBD1 identical over 7 bases. CDR1 DFQATT and CDR2 SNEGSKA come from the germline V gene (reference sequence). This CDR3 has 15 amino acids. After removal of 1 base from V and 3 bases from J, the junction contained 5 bases not matched to a gene.

This clonotype has a count of ten or more. The chain joins TRBV12-3 or TRBV12-4 to TRBJ1-5; a possible D gene is TRBD1 (6 bases). The CDR3 loop spans 15 amino acids. Trimming stripped 3 bases from V and 7 bases from J, with 16 bases between. The DNA of the CDR3 is TGTGCCAGCAGTTTCCGAAAGGGGGTTGGCCAGCCCCAGCATTTT. Translated, it gives CASSFRKGVGQPQHF.

Concerning this clonotype itself: A single base separates this from a much larger clone, so it may be a read error. This rearrangement joins TRBV3-1 to TRBJ2-5, with D possibly being TRBD1 (5 bases). The CDR3 has 17 residues. The germline CDR1 and CDR2 sequences are LGHDT and YNNKEL (reference sequence). Trimming shortened V by 4 bases and J by 6 bases, and 24 bases separated the two germline ends. As DNA, the CDR3 is TGTGCCAGCAGCCCCGCCCATGGGCGGTGGGGCCCGAAGACCCAGTACTTC. Amino acids: CASSPAHGRWGPKTQYF.

In this sample, this clonotype turned up once. A much more abundant neighbour one base away suggests this may be a read error. This chain connects TRBV18 to TRBJ2-7, with 7 positions matching TRBD1. The J segment lost 8 bases and the V segment lost 2 bases, leaving 9 bases of the junction unmatched. Germline V gene sequence: CDR1 KGHSH, CDR2 LQKENI. The CDR3 length is 14 residues. CDR3 nucleotides: TGTGCCAGCTCACCAGGGCAGGGGGAGTACAAGCAGTACTTC. This encodes CASSPGQGEYKQYF.

This clonotype was recorded at least ten times. The chain uses TRBV12-3 or TRBV12-4 and TRBJ1-1; D not certain. CDR3 size: 14 residues. V was cut by 6 bases and J by 4 bases, with 15 bases left in between. CDR3 nucleotides: TGTGCCAGCAGGCTCGGGCCTGGGAGCACTGAAGCTTTCTTT. It is translated as CASRLGPGSTEAFF.

At least ten counts were recorded for this clonotype. The chain recombines TRBV20-1 with TRBJ2-6; D perhaps matches TRBD2 (5 bases). This CDR3 comprises 14 residues. The germline gives CDR1 DFQATT, CDR2 SNEGSKA (reference sequence). Between the trimmed V and J ends, which lost 3 bases and 4 bases, there was a span of 10 bases. The CDR3 coding sequence is TGCAGTGCTAGCCCCCCGGGGGGGGCCAACGTCCTGACTTTC. This codes for CSASPPGGANVLTF.

This clonotype came up many times. The chain has TRBV6-1 and TRBJ2-2; TRBD2 aligns across 10 bases. J gave up 9 bases and V 6 bases, and 22 bases lay outside the gene matches. This CDR3 spans 19 amino acids. Germline V gene sequence: CDR1 MNHNS, CDR2 SASEGT. The CDR3 spells CASSRRREIGLAVFRELFF. The CDR3 bases are TGTGCCAGCAGCCGGAGGCGGGAGATTGGACTAGCGGTTTTCCGGGAGCTGTTTTTT.

This clonotype was counted ten times or more. The V and J genes are TRBV11-3 and TRBJ2-5, with 7 nucleotides matching TRBD2. V shed 2 bases and J 5 bases; nucleotides not matched to a gene: 2. CDR1 and CDR2 from the germline V gene are SGHNT and YENEEA. This CDR3 contains 13 residues. In nucleotides, the CDR3 is TGTGCCAGCAGCTTATGGGGAGGGGAGACCCAGTACTTC. Its protein product is CASSLWGGETQYF.

Worth noting for this clonotype: Without the conserved terminal phenylalanine or tryptophan, this CDR3 likely stems from a read error. V gene TRBV20-1 combines with J gene TRBJ2-1; D unclear. Trimming took off 5 bases at V and 1 base at J, with 12 bases between the two ends. Germline lookup yields CDR1 DFQATT and CDR2 SNEGSKA (reference sequence). CDR3 length: 14 amino acids. The CDR3 coding sequence is TGCAGTGCTCTACCGACGGCATCCTACAATGAGCAGTTCTTA. Translated, it gives CSALPTASYNEQFL.

This clonotype appeared many times. This chain connects TRBV4-1 to TRBJ1-2; possibly TRBD1 for D (5 bases). V lost 0 bases and J lost 3, with 14 bases in between. This CDR3 is built from 16 residues. CDR1 and CDR2 from the germline V gene are MGHRA and YSYEKL. CDR3 sequence: CASSQDPGGDDYGYTF. The CDR3 nucleotides read TGCGCCAGCAGCCAAGATCCCGGGGGGGACGACTATGGCTACACCTTC.

This clonotype was seen repeatedly, ten times or more. The chain combines TRBV10-2 with TRBJ2-1; possibly TRBD1 for D (5 bases). V was clipped by 5 bases and J by 1 base, with 9 bases between them. This CDR3 is 14 amino acids long. Germline V gives CDR1 WSHSY, CDR2 SAAADI. CDR3 sequence: CASSSGQSYNEQFF. DNA for the CDR3: TGCGCCAGCAGTTCAGGGCAGTCCTACAATGAGCAGTTCTTC.

This clonotype was seen many times. The J gene is TRBJ2-3, the V gene TRBV7-3; no definite D call. This CDR3 region has 12 residues. Germline V gene data show CDR1 as SGHTA and CDR2 as FQGTGA. The V and J ends lost 4 bases and 6 bases respectively, with 8 bases between them. The CDR3 DNA reads as TGTGCCAGCAGCTCAACGACCGATACGCAGTATTTT. Translated, it gives CASSSTTDTQYF.

The sample holds many counts of this clonotype. J is TRBJ2-6 and V is TRBV6-5; 9 nucleotides align to TRBD1. Germline V lookup: CDR1 MNHEY, CDR2 SVGAGI. J was trimmed by 2 bases and V by 4 bases; bases with no gene match: 9. The CDR3 covers 18 residues. CDR3 nucleotide sequence: TGTGCCAGCAGTTTGATGACCGGGACAGGGACTGGGGCCAACGTCCTGACTTTC. It is translated as CASSLMTGTGTGANVLTF.

This clonotype was counted many times. This chain links TRBV2 with TRBJ1-5; 7 nucleotides line up with TRBD1. This CDR3 region has 12 residues. Germline V lookup: CDR1 SNHLY, CDR2 FYNNEI. The V gene end was trimmed by 9 bases and the J gene end by 4 bases; junction bases not matched to a gene: 3. CDR3 nucleotide sequence: TGTGCCAGTGGACAGGTTAATCAGCCCCAGCATTTT. Its translation: CASGQVNQPQHF.

This clonotype showed up many times. V usage is TRBV12-3 or TRBV12-4 and J usage is TRBJ2-5, with D unresolved. V was shortened by 5 bases and J by 0 bases, with 7 bases between the two germline ends. CDR3 length equals 13 residues. The CDR3 coding sequence is TGTGCCAGCAGTCAGGATGACCAAGAGACCCAGTACTTC. Amino acid sequence: CASSQDDQETQYF.

This clonotype was recorded at least ten times. V gene TRBV30 combines with J gene TRBJ1-1; 11 bases match TRBD1. From germline, CDR1 is GTSNPN and CDR2 SVGIG (reference sequence). The CDR3 length is 15 residues. Trimming removed 2 bases from V and 3 bases from J; junction bases left unmatched: 5. The CDR3 reads CAWSKAGQGDTEAFF. The CDR3 DNA is TGTGCCTGGAGTAAGGCGGGACAGGGGGACACTGAAGCTTTCTTT.

This clonotype was seen only once. A far larger clone is just one base off, so this is likely a read error. V is TRBV6-1 and J is TRBJ2-6; D might be TRBD2 (5 bases). The CDR3 runs to 16 residues. Germline V CDR1 and CDR2: MNHNS, SASEGT. The CDR3 here is CASSWVGKTGTNVLTF. The DNA of the CDR3 is TGTGCCAGCAGTTGGGTCGGGAAGACTGGGACCAACGTCCTGACTTTC.

This clonotype has a count of ten or more. Written as DNA, the CDR3 is TGTGCCAGCAGCCACCGGACAGGGGACGGCACTGAAGCTTTCTTT. Translation gives CASSHRTGDGTEAFF. The genes are TRBV14 and TRBJ1-1; the match to TRBD1 covers 9 bases. Trimming cost V 3 bases and J 4 bases; bases outside gene matches: 6. CDR3 size: 15 residues. The germline CDR1 and CDR2 sequences are SGHDN and FVKESK. The entire variable domain, with the rest obtained from reference TRBV14 and TRBJ1-1, is as follows: EAGVTQFPSHSVIEKGQTVTLRCDPISGHDNLYWYRRVMGKEIKFLLHFVKESKQDESGMPNNRFLAERTGGTYSTLKVQPAELEDSGVYFCASSHRTGDGTEAFFGQGTRLTVV.

This clonotype occurred many times. The J gene is TRBJ2-7, the V gene TRBV6-1, with 8 bases matching TRBD1. The ends lost 2 bases at V and 2 bases at J; junction bases unmatched: 2. Germline V gives CDR1 MNHNS, CDR2 SASEGT. The CDR3 extends over 14 amino acids. CDR3 sequence reads: CASSEQGAPYEQYF. For the CDR3, the DNA is TGTGCCAGCAGTGAACAGGGGGCACCCTACGAGCAGTACTTC.